This T cell receptor (beta chain) stems from a study of blood T cell repertoires in COVID-19 (dated by TCRdb to about 2020). Study-wide context: The collaborator samples originated in the United States, Italy and Spain and spanned the acute and convalescent phases of COVID-19. A freely available public database, intended as a resource for researchers studying the immune response to SARS-CoV-2, is where the repertoires were released. The dataset comprised deeply sampled blood TCRbeta repertoires from subjects exposed to, actively infected with, or recovered from COVID-19. Samples came from the ongoing ImmuneRACE study (first 160 participants) plus 1,254 subjects from 6 global collaborators. The prospective study material was composed of cDNA or gDNA derived from T cells, B-cell-depleted T cells, or PBMCs. A de-identified subject ID, COVID-19 status, age in years and sex were almost always included in the sample metadata. Where available, HLA class I and class II types were taken from metadata supplied by the sample provider and were not determined by assay-based typing.

Overall study outcomes, separate from this receptor: The amount of clinical and demographic metadata varied by source and participant and was provided uncurated.

In Seattle, one collaborating source enrolled patients while the infection was active and tracked those patients longitudinally over the course of disease. The collaborating institutions used their own protocols to collect whole blood in K2EDTA tubes. For TCRbeta analysis, collaborators shipped samples in one of three forms: frozen whole blood, isolated PBMCs, or DNA extracted from either of those sample types. As for this clone: Its target antigen remains unknown. The sample holds no much larger clone one base away, and base qualities are not on file.

TCRbeta CDR3 regions were amplified from genomic DNA using the immunoSEQ Assay, a bias-controlled multiplex PCR. Turning to the authors' computational methods: Nucleated cell counts per sample were estimated from amplification of reference gene primers within the assay. Sequence reads were collapsed and filtered to measure the absolute abundance of every unique TCRbeta CDR3 rearrangement. Productive Simpson clonality was computed per sample as the square root of Simpson's diversity index over productive rearrangements. TCRdb holds this immuneACCESS table with in-frame rearrangements only. Some clones are missing; in checked studies, unresolved V genes explain under half, and the rest has no known cause. That table is the source of V, J and clone size, and D and trimming were worked out from the DNA. The sample has more than 85,000 clones on record, 88% of them singletons. Together, the top ten hold 2.1% of the sample.

The clonotype originates from a man over 45 with COVID-19, enrolled during active disease. Material for sequencing was peripheral blood.

Read as DNA, the sequence is TGCAGCGCCGTATACAGGGGAAGGACTAATGAAAAACTGTTTTTT. It encodes CSAVYRGRTNEKLFF. The chain is made from TRBV29-1 and TRBJ1-4, with 7 bases matching TRBD1. V lost 7 bases and J lost 2 bases, and the count of bases not matched to a germline gene is 10. From cysteine to phenylalanine, the CDR3 is 15 amino acids long. The retained sequence is limited to the CDR3, 45 bases, with the frame set at the first base. From a lookup of the germline V gene, CDR1 and CDR2 are SQVTM and ANQGSEA.